A selection of T cell receptor beta chains follows, all from one sample in a study of T cell repertoires in cytomegalovirus infection. TCRdb re-called the reads with MiXCR, one entry per CDR3 protein. The data show fewer than 1,000,000 distinct CDR3 sequences, under 40% seen once. What these receptors recognize is not known. The specimen was cultured CD8+ T cells from PBMCs, collected from culture after CMV antigen stimulation. The receptors derive from a human donor in good health (CMV status not recorded). Some clones in this sample may be carry-over from other donors' samples. Each CDR3 is given without its conserved first and last residue. The D gene is left open where the match is weak.

v_call	d_call	j_call	cdr3_aa
TRBV6-5	.	TRBJ1-3	ASSLTVNSGNTIY
TRBV7-9	.	TRBJ2-3	ASSPIGGGSGFSTDTQY
TRBV10-3	.	TRBJ2-1	AIPDKRKSYNEQF
TRBV6-5	.	TRBJ1-6	ASSYEGFNSPLH
TRBV7-9	.	TRBJ2-5	ASSPPRGGGGRETQY
TRBV12-3/TRBV12-4	.	TRBJ1-1	ASSMLASNTEAF
TRBV4-3	.	TRBJ2-2	ASSQENSVNTGELF
TRBV7-8	.	TRBJ2-7	ASSSVPTYEQY
TRBV9	TRBD1	TRBJ2-2	ASSVGQGGTGELF
TRBV3-1	.	TRBJ2-3	ASSQRWDTQY
TRBV5-1	.	TRBJ2-7	ASSPGTNAYEQY
TRBV6-2/TRBV6-3	TRBD1	TRBJ2-1	ASSYPDRGEQF
TRBV6-5	.	TRBJ2-1	ASSYTLVGDEQF
TRBV12-3/TRBV12-4	.	TRBJ2-7	ASTPGLRSSYEQY
TRBV7-6	.	TRBJ2-2	ASQERPANTGELF
TRBV7-3	.	TRBJ2-3	ASSLIGQGTDTQY
TRBV6-1	.	TRBJ2-5	ASSEGQALQETQY
TRBV20-1	.	TRBJ2-3	SALGTLSTDTQY
TRBV11-3	.	TRBJ1-1	ASSLWQETEAF
TRBV6-2/TRBV6-3	.	TRBJ1-5	ASSPNVVQPQH
TRBV19	.	TRBJ2-1	ASSIAGPYNEQF
TRBV4-1	.	TRBJ2-2	ASSQGVGAVELF
TRBV6-4	.	TRBJ2-1	ASSDSGRGPYNEQF
TRBV12-3/TRBV12-4	TRBD1	TRBJ1-1	ASSPLQGVNTEAF
TRBV19	.	TRBJ1-5	ASSPMDLFNQPQH
TRBV4-2	.	TRBJ1-4	ASSQRDTKLF
TRBV7-6	TRBD1	TRBJ2-2	ASSFHRDRGHTGELF
TRBV15	TRBD2	TRBJ2-5	ATSSGGAEETQY
TRBV4-1	TRBD1	TRBJ1-5	ASSHIQGADNQPQH
TRBV12-3/TRBV12-4	.	TRBJ2-5	ASSLASRRDETQY
TRBV29-1	.	TRBJ2-1	SVGPLGNEQF
TRBV29-1	.	TRBJ2-2	SVQGANTGELF
TRBV28	.	TRBJ1-3	ASSLNLRTAYSGNTIY
TRBV11-2	.	TRBJ1-4	ASSRDGSPV
TRBV5-5	.	TRBJ1-2	ASSLNRDTNANGYT
TRBV10-3	.	TRBJ2-2	AISEVGGAGELF
TRBV5-1	TRBD1	TRBJ2-1	ASIPDRGEYNEQF
TRBV6-6	TRBD1	TRBJ1-2	ASTTRDRFYGYT
TRBV4-1	.	TRBJ1-5	ASSQGQNQPQH